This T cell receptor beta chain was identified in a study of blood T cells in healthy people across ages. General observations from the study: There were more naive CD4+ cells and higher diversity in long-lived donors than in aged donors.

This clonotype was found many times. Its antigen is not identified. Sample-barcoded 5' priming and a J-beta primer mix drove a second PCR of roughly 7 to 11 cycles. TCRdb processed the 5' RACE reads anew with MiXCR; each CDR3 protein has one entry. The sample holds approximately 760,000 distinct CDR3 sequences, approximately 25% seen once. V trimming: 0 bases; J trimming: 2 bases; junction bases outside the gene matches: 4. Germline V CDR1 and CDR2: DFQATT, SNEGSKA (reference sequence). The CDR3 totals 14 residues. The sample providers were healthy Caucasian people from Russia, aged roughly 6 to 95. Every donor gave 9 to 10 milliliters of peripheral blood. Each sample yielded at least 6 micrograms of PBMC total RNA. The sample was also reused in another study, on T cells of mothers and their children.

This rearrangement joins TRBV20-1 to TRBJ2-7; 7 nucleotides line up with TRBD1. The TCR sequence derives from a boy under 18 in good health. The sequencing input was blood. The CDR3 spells CSARDPGGTYEQYF. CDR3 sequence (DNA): TGCAGTGCTAGAGATCCAGGGGGAACCTACGAGCAGTACTTC.